One T cell receptor (beta chain) is described in this entry. The antigen this receptor binds is unknown. This may come from a read error, since a much larger clone is one base off. Graves' hyperthyroidism was defined as stable when no progression to ophthalmopathy occurred over 18 months of follow-up. The hyperthyroidism patients were between 18 and 65 years old and newly diagnosed, with a disease duration of less than 2 months. Patients with uncontrolled infections, other autoimmune diseases, pregnancy or lactation were excluded. Diagnoses were established on the basis of clinical symptoms, serum thyroxine and TRAb, thyroid ultrasound, and orbital computed tomography. Ficoll-Paque density gradient centrifugation was used to isolate PBMCs from around 10 ml of fresh peripheral blood. Trizol reagent was used to extract total RNA, and RNA quality was then checked on an Agilent 2100 Bioanalyzer. This sample is part of a study of T cells in Graves' hyperthyroidism and ophthalmopathy (dated by TCRdb to the late 2010s). Some background on the complete study: Peripheral blood samples were taken at the time of initial diagnosis, prior to any treatment. A discovery cohort of fewer than 110 patients, 43 with Graves' ophthalmopathy and approximately 57 with stable Graves' hyperthyroidism, was used to find distinguishing TCR V-J signatures. Prospective prediction of ophthalmopathy was tested in an independent validation cohort consisting of some 19 hyperthyroidism patients and around 16 patients who later progressed to ophthalmopathy. The approximately 97 discovery patients were randomly divided into training and test sets at a 7:3 ratio. The study also compared thyroid tissue and blood T-cell repertoires from more than 5 Graves' hyperthyroidism patients. Following sampling, methimazole starting at 30 mg daily was given to hyperthyroidism patients, and high-dose intravenous methylprednisolone was given to ophthalmopathy patients. The paper reports TCR Vbeta CDR3 sequencing of some 140 peripheral blood samples: some 41 ophthalmopathy, 75 to 80 hyperthyroidism and some 17 progressor patients.

The TCR beta CDR3 regions were amplified from RNA transcripts. The TCR CDR3 was subjected to a first round of RT-PCR using the HTBI primer set and the Qiagen OneStep RT-PCR kit. A second multiplex PCR round built the libraries, followed by size selection and purification. Libraries were sequenced paired-end with 100 bp reads on an Illumina HiSeq2000. Regarding the original processing steps: Raw data were processed with SOAPnuke, discarding reads with adapters, uncalled bases, mean Phred below 15, or no exact constant-primer or identifier match. COPE v1.2.5 was used to merge high-quality paired reads, and clonotypes were defined as unique nucleotide sequences. MiTCR v1.1 was used to align clonotypes to the IMGT TRBV, TRBD and TRBJ reference segments. The analysis included only V-J combinations with a frequency above 0.0001, which together covered 99.2% of the repertoires. A TCS score was defined as the ratio between F50 (clonal expansion) and ExV (chaos), using BLOSUM62-based TCRdist between CDR3 peptides within each V-J. Welch's t-statistics and random forest reduced roughly 530 V-J features to about 12, which were used in a naive Bayes classifier (R e1071). TCRdb reprocessing: public reads trimmed at Q25 with fastp, clones called with MiXCR, in-frame beta chains kept. Rows with one shared CDR3 protein collapse into an entry with the most common genes and DNA. TCRdb, not the original authors, processed these V and J calls. The sample table records some 500,000 distinct CDR3 sequences; under 15% of these occur just once. The ten largest account for over 15% of the sample.

Reading the germline V gene gives CDR1 KGHSH and CDR2 LQKENI. From the cysteine through the phenylalanine, the CDR3 covers 14 amino acids. The sequence is cut down to CDR3 DNA, 42 bases in frame from base 1. Points the paper makes about the study in general: Most expanded thyroid clonotypes (frequency above 0.001) were also detected in blood, a finding suggesting that blood repertoires may reflect thyroid immune responses. In validation, progression to ophthalmopathy was predicted by the model with 70.59% sensitivity and 72% to 85% specificity, a median of around 6.5 months before onset. Sample size was not statistically predetermined, and blinding of investigators to group allocation was not performed. In cross-validation, a model built on a 13 V-J signature told ophthalmopathy apart from stable hyperthyroidism with over 85% sensitivity and roughly 81% specificity, and in testing the same model reached 80%/75%.

The chain is encoded by TRBV18 joined to TRBJ1-2; TRBD1 lines up with 9 middle nucleotides. Sequencing was done on a sample of blood. The TCR originated in a woman aged 18-29 years with Graves' hyperthyroidism. The CDR3 reads as follows: CVSSPTGTGSGYTF. At the DNA level, the sequence is TGTGTCAGCTCACCAACCGGGACAGGGAGTGGCTACACCTTC.